Sequencing of this T cell receptor beta chain was carried out in a study of regulatory T cells in long-lasting Graves disease. Notes on the study in general: Persistent disease preferred TRBV28, TRBJ1-2 and TRBJ2-5; new disease, TRBV20-1 and TRBJ2-1. Accuracy was perhaps lowered by the small sample size.

Time point described: newly diagnosed GD, antithyroid drugs for less than 3 months. Construction of the TCR library relied on RNA isolated from PBMCs. Investigators prepared the TCR beta libraries by applying iRepertoire HTBI primers and Arm-PCR of CDR3 regions. Using its own MiXCR run on the multiplex PCR reads, TCRdb lists one record per CDR3 protein. The top ten clones hold approximately 12% of a sample with some 410,000 distinct CDR3 sequences, around 17% of them seen once. In its sample, this clonotype was seen many times. Its antigen is still unknown. Germline-derived CDR1 and CDR2 are DFQATT and SNEGSKA (reference sequence). Trimming took 1 base from V and 1 from J; bases not matched to a gene: 5. The CDR3 contains 15 residues. The same data also contributed to another study, on T cells in Graves' hyperthyroidism and ophthalmopathy. That source reports: Together with thyroid ultrasound, orbital computed tomography, serum thyroxine and TRAb, clinical symptoms were used for diagnoses. Using the HTBI primer set, a first-round RT-PCR was run on the TCR CDR3.

This chain links TRBV20-1 with TRBJ2-7, with 9 nucleotides matching TRBD2. The receptor comes from a woman aged 30 to 39 with Graves disease. The sample here was peripheral blood mononuclear cells (PBMCs), taken at new diagnosis, from a patient treated with antithyroid drugs. The DNA for the CDR3 is TGCAGTGCTAGAGGTCCAGCGGGAGGATCCTACGAGCAGTACTTC. Its protein is CSARGPAGGSYEQYF.